A selection of T cell receptor beta chains follows, all from one sample in a study of untreated major depressive disorder. Sequencing was performed with immunoSEQ multiplex PCR; in TCRdb, only in-frame clones are kept and a portion is missing. The top ten clones hold less than 0.95% of a sample with more than 10,000 clones, about nine tenths of them seen once. The sequenced material came from CD4+ T cells from PBMCs. Receptors originate from a man aged 30 to 45 with major depressive disorder. Each CDR3 is given with its conserved first and last residue. The D gene is left open where the match is weak. The listing skips clone size in some rows; elsewhere it reads once, few, many or a size class.

J,size,V,D,DNA,CDR3
TRBJ1-2,NA,TRBV2,NA,TGTGCCAGCAAGGGCAGCCTGATGGCTAACTATGGCTACACCTTC,CASKGSLMANYGYTF
TRBJ1-2,NA,TRBV19,NA,TGTGCCAGTACTCCTAGACGGGAATATGGCTACACCTTC,CASTPRREYGYTF
TRBJ1-2,NA,TRBV4-2,NA,TGTGCCAGCAGCCAGGACAAGGCGGGCTATGGCTACACCTTC,CASSQDKAGYGYTF
TRBJ1-6,NA,TRBV27,NA,TGTGCCAGCAGTTTAATATGGTCCGGGGATTCACCCCTCCACTTT,CASSLIWSGDSPLHF
TRBJ2-1,NA,TRBV19,TRBD1,TGTGCCAGTACCCGGGACAGCTCCTACAATGAGCAGTTCTTC,CASTRDSSYNEQFF
TRBJ2-4,NA,TRBV4-2,TRBD2,TGTGCCAGCAGCCAAGGACTAGCGGGGGATGCCAAAAACATTCAGTACTTC,CASSQGLAGDAKNIQYF
TRBJ2-5,NA,TRBV29-1,NA,TGCAGCGTTGAAAGGGATCGGAAGAGAGGGTTTAGGGCAGAGACCCAGTACTTC,CSVERDRKRGFRAETQYF
TRBJ2-7,NA,TRBV6-5,TRBD2,TGTGCCGCAGCGATACGAGCGGGGGCTCCTGGGGCGTACTTC,CAAAIRAGAPGAYF
TRBJ2-7,NA,TRBV7-6,TRBD1,TGTGCCAGCAGCTTGAAACCGGGACAGAACTACGAGCAGTACTTC,CASSLKPGQNYEQYF
TRBJ2-3,NA,TRBV6-1,TRBD2,TGTGCCAGCGTCCGGGGGGGCCAAGCAGATACGCAGTATTTT,CASVRGGQADTQYF
TRBJ1-6,NA,TRBV30,NA,TGTGCCTGGAGTGTGTGGGAGTCAAATTCACCCCTCCACTTT,CAWSVWESNSPLHF
TRBJ1-4,NA,TRBV14,NA,TGTGCCAGCAGTTACTCGGGCCTCCCGGGGGAAAAACTGTTTTTT,CASSYSGLPGEKLFF
TRBJ2-7,NA,TRBV27,TRBD2,TGTGCCAGCAGTGTGACTAGCGGTTCCCACTACGAGCAGTACTTC,CASSVTSGSHYEQYF
TRBJ2-3,NA,TRBV5-6,TRBD2,TGTGCCAGCAGCTGGGGACTAGCGGGACTACGCACAGATACGCAGTATTTT,CASSWGLAGLRTDTQYF
TRBJ1-4,NA,TRBV28,NA,TGTGCCAGCAAAGAACAGGGCACTGAAAAACTGTTTTTT,CASKEQGTEKLFF
TRBJ1-6,NA,TRBV19,NA,TGTGCCAGTAAATATGGAGCCGCATATAATTCACCCCTCCACTTT,CASKYGAAYNSPLHF
TRBJ2-7,NA,TRBV7-2,NA,TGTGCCAGCGGGGCAACGGGTGAGCAGTACTTC,CASGATGEQYF
TRBJ1-1,few,TRBV2,NA,TGTGCCAGCAGGACCGGGGTGAACACTGAAGCTTTCTTT,CASRTGVNTEAFF
TRBJ1-2,NA,TRBV5-6,NA,TGTGCCAGCAGCTTGGTACAGAACTATGGCTACACCTTC,CASSLVQNYGYTF
TRBJ2-2,once,TRBV5-1,TRBD1,TGCGCCAGCAGTTTGACCCGGGACAGCACGAACACCGGGGAGCTGTTTTTT,CASSLTRDSTNTGELFF
TRBJ1-4,NA,TRBV29-1,NA,TGCAGCGTCAAGACTAAAAGGGATGAAAAACTGTTTTTT,CSVKTKRDEKLFF
TRBJ2-3,NA,TRBV7-6,TRBD2,TGTGCCAGCAGCCGGGCGGGGGGGACAGATACGCAGTATTTT,CASSRAGGTDTQYF
TRBJ1-1,NA,TRBV6-5,NA,TGTGCCAGCAGGTGGCGGGGAGGCACTGAAGCTTTCTTT,CASRWRGGTEAFF
TRBJ1-2,once,TRBV7-9,NA,TGTGCCAGCAGCCCGCAGAGGTCTATGGGCTACACCTTC,CASSPQRSMGYTF
TRBJ2-7,NA,TRBV7-9,NA,TGTGCCAGCAGCCGTTGGGGCCTACGGGACGAGCAGTACTTC,CASSRWGLRDEQYF
TRBJ1-5,NA,TRBV28,NA,TGTGCCAGCAGCTCCGGGACCAAGCGGAATCAGCCCCAGCATTTT,CASSSGTKRNQPQHF
TRBJ2-7,NA,TRBV6-5,TRBD1,TGTGCCAGCAGCCGGACAGGGGGCGCGTGGGAGCAGTACTTC,CASSRTGGAWEQYF
TRBJ2-7,NA,TRBV6-5,TRBD1,TGTGCCAGCAGGAGGGGGACAGGGGGCGTCGAGCAGTACTTC,CASRRGTGGVEQYF
TRBJ1-4,NA,TRBV7-9,NA,TGTGCCAGCAGCTCCAACAGCAATGAAAAACTGTTTTTT,CASSSNSNEKLFF
TRBJ1-2,NA,TRBV7-3,TRBD1,TGTGCCAGCAGCCCGACGGGCACGAGGACAGGCCCATATGGCTACACCTTC,CASSPTGTRTGPYGYTF
TRBJ2-5,NA,TRBV2,NA,TGTGCCAGCAGTTACCAAGAGACCCAGTACTTC,CASSYQETQYF
TRBJ2-7,NA,TRBV4-2,TRBD1,TGTGCCAGCAGCCAGGCCACCGACAGGGGTAGGCACGAGCAGTACTTC,CASSQATDRGRHEQYF
TRBJ1-1,NA,TRBV5-1,NA,TGCGCCAGCAGCTTGGAGGGGACAATGAACACTGAAGCTTTCTTT,CASSLEGTMNTEAFF
TRBJ1-3,NA,TRBV13,NA,TGTGCCAGCAGCAGGCGCTCTGGAAACACCATATATTTT,CASSRRSGNTIYF
TRBJ1-1,NA,TRBV6-6,NA,TGTGCCAGCAGTTACGGGATGGGGAGGGAAGCTTTCTTT,CASSYGMGREAFF
TRBJ1-5,once,TRBV6-1,NA,TGTGCCAGCAGTGAAGCCCGAAGGACGGGCAATCAGCCCCAGCATTTT,CASSEARRTGNQPQHF
TRBJ1-4,NA,TRBV6-1,NA,TGTGCCAGCAGAAAGACAGGAGCAACTAATGAAAAACTGTTTTTT,CASRKTGATNEKLFF
TRBJ2-5,NA,TRBV5-4,NA,TGTGCCAGCAGCTTGGATGGGCAGCAAGAGACCCAGTACTTC,CASSLDGQQETQYF
TRBJ1-4,NA,TRBV6-5,NA,TGTGCCAGCAGTCCGAGGGGCGCAGCTAATGAAAAACTGTTTTTT,CASSPRGAANEKLFF
TRBJ1-6,few,TRBV7-3,NA,TGTGCCAGCAGCTTAACAATCCTTAATTCACCCCTCCACTTT,CASSLTILNSPLHF
TRBJ2-5,NA,TRBV29-1,NA,TGCAGCGTCACCAAAACGGCAGGGATCGGGGAGACCCAGTACTTC,CSVTKTAGIGETQYF
TRBJ2-7,NA,TRBV7-9,NA,TGTGCCAGCAGTGTTAGCGGTGAAGGTTACGAGCAGTACTTC,CASSVSGEGYEQYF
TRBJ1-4,NA,TRBV28,NA,TGTGCCAGCAGTTTCTTGACCGCAACTAATGAAAAACTGTTTTTT,CASSFLTATNEKLFF
TRBJ2-3,NA,TRBV7-6,NA,TGTGCCAGCAGCTTAGGTGTCCGTACGCCCGATACGCAGTATTTT,CASSLGVRTPDTQYF
TRBJ2-3,NA,TRBV9,NA,TGTGCCAGCAGCTTCGAGTTCCGGTACACAGATACGCAGTATTTT,CASSFEFRYTDTQYF
TRBJ2-7,NA,TRBV4-1,NA,TGCGCCAGCAGCCAAGTTTGGCTGGAATCCTACGAGCAGTACTTC,CASSQVWLESYEQYF
TRBJ1-5,NA,TRBV27,NA,TGTGCCAGCAGACCACAGGACGGTATACCCCAGCATTTT,CASRPQDGIPQHF
TRBJ1-3,once,TRBV11-2,NA,TGTGCCAGCAGGAGACAGACTCTCGGAAACACCATATATTTT,CASRRQTLGNTIYF
TRBJ1-4,NA,TRBV2,NA,TGTGCCAGCAGTGAAGCGACTGGGACGGAGGAAAAACTGTTTTTT,CASSEATGTEEKLFF
TRBJ1-1,once,TRBV28,NA,TGTGCCAGCCGTTCCTGGAGTGAGTCCACTGAAGCTTTCTTT,CASRSWSESTEAFF
TRBJ2-1,NA,TRBV7-9,TRBD2,TGTGCCAGCAGCACCCGGGGTAGCGGGGCTGATGAGCAGTTCTTC,CASSTRGSGADEQFF